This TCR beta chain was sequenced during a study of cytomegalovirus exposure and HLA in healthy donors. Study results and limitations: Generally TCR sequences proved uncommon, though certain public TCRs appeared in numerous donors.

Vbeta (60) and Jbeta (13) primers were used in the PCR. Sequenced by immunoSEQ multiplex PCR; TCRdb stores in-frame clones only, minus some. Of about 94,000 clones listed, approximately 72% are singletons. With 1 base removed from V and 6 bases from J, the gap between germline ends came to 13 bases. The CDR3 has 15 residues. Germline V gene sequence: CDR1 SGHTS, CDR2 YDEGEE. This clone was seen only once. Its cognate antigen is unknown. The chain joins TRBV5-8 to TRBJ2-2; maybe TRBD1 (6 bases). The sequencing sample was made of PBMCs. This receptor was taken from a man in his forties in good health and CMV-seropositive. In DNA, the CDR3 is TGTGCCAGCAGCTTGAGACTACAGGGACCCGGGGAGCTGTTTTTT. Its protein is CASSLRLQGPGELFF. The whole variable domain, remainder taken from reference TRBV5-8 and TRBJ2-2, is EAGVTQSPTHLIKTRGQQATLRCSPISGHTSVYWYQQALGLGLQFLLWYDEGEERNRGNFPPRFSGRQFPNYSSELNVNALELEDSALYLCASSLRLQGPGELFFGEGSRLTVL.